This T cell receptor beta chain was documented in a study of blood T cell repertoires in COVID-19. Assay: immunoSEQ multiplex PCR; the TCRdb copy retains only in-frame clones and omits some. The sample lists around 160,000 clones, 65% to 85% occurring once. The CDR3 has 13 amino acids. V was clipped by 6 bases and J by 6 bases, with 14 bases between them. Germline V gene sequence: CDR1 PRHDT, CDR2 FYEKMQ (reference sequence). This rearrangement joins TRBV13 to TRBJ1-2; maybe TRBD1 (6 bases). The source material was PBMCs or T cells enriched from blood (not recorded which). This TCR derives from a woman aged 50 to 60 who had been exposed to COVID-19. The CDR3 here is CASRYTGSHGYTF. The CDR3 bases are TGTGCCAGCAGGTATACAGGGAGCCATGGCTACACCTTC.